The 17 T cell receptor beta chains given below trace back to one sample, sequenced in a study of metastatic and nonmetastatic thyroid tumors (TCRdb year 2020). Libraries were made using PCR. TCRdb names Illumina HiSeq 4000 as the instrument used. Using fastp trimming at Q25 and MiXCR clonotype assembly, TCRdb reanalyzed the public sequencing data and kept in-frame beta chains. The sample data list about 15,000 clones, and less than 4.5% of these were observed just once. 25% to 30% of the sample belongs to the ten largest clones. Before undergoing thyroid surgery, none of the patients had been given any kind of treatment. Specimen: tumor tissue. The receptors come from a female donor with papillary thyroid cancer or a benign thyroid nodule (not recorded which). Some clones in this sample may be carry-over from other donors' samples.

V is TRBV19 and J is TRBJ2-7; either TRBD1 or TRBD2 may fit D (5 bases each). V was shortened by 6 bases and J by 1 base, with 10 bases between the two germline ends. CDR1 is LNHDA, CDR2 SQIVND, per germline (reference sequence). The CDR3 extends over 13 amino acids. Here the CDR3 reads CASSPGRSYEQYF. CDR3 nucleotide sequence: TGTGCCAGTAGCCCGGGACGGTCCTACGAGCAGTACTTC.

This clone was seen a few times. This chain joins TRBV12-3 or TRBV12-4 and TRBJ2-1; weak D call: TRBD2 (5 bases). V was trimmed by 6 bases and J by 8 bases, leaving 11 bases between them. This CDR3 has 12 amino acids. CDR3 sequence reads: CASSLTSDEQFF. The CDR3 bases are TGTGCCAGCAGCTTAACTAGTGATGAGCAGTTCTTC.

DNA of the CDR3: TGTGCCAGCAGCTTAGAAGGGCTAGCGGGAAAGCAGTTCTTC. Protein sequence: CASSLEGLAGKQFF. This chain joins TRBV7-9 and TRBJ2-1; 9 bases map to TRBD2. CDR3 length: 14 amino acids. Germline V CDR1 and CDR2: SEHNR, FQNEAQ (reference sequence). J lost 11 bases, V lost 1 base, and 6 bases had no gene match.

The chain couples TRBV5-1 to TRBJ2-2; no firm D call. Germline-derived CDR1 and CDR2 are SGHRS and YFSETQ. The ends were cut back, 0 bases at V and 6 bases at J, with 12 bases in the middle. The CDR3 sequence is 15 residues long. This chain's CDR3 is CASSLEGLSAGELFF. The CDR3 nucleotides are TGCGCCAGCAGCTTGGAAGGGCTTAGTGCCGGGGAGCTGTTTTTT.

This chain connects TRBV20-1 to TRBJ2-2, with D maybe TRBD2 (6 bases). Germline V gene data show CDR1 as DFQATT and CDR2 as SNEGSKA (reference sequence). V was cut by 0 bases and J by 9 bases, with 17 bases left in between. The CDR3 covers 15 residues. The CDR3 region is CSARDRGAGLRELFF. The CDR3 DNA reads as TGCAGTGCTAGAGATCGCGGGGCAGGCTTGAGGGAGCTGTTTTTT.

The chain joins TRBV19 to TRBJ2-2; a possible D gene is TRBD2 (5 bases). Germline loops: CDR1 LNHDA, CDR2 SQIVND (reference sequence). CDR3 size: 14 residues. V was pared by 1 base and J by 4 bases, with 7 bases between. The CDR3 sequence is CASSIVGSTGELFF. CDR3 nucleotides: TGTGCCAGTAGTATAGTTGGGAGCACCGGGGAGCTGTTTTTT. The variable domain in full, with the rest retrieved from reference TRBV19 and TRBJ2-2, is DGGITQSPKYLFRKEGQNVTLSCEQNLNHDAMYWYRQDPGQGLRLIYYSQIVNDFQKGDIAEGYSVSREKKESFPLTVTSAQKNPTAFYLCASSIVGSTGELFFGEGSRLTVL.

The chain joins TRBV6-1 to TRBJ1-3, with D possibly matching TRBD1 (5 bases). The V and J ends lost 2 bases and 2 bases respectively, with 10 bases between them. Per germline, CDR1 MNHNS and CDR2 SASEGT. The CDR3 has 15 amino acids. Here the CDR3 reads CASSELGAPGNTIYF. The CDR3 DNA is TGTGCCAGCAGTGAACTAGGGGCCCCTGGAAACACCATATATTTT.

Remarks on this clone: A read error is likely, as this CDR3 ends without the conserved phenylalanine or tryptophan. The CDR3 here is CASSLPWFNTEAFY. The CDR3 DNA is TGTGCCAGCAGTTTACCTTGGTTTAACACTGAAGCTTTCTAT. This chain joins TRBV28 and TRBJ1-1, with unresolved D. Germline CDR1 MDHEN, CDR2 SYDVKM. CDR3 length equals 14 residues. Trimming took 2 bases from V and 2 from J, leaving 9 bases between them.

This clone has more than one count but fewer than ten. CDR3 amino acids: CASSYSTSGGGNEQFF. CDR3 DNA sequence: TGTGCCAGCAGTTACTCGACTAGCGGTGGGGGCAATGAGCAGTTCTTC. The chain carries TRBV6-2 or TRBV6-3 and TRBJ2-1, with TRBD2 matching over 9 bases. Unmatched junction bases numbered 6, after V lost 0 bases and J lost 6 bases. CDR1 is MNHEY and CDR2 is SVGEGT in the germline V gene. CDR3 length: 16 residues.

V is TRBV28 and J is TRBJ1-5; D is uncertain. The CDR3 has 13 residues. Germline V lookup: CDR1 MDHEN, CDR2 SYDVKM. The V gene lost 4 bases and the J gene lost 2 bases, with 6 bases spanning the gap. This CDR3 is CASSYTGNQPQHF. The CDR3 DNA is TGTGCCAGCAGTTATACAGGCAATCAGCCCCAGCATTTT.

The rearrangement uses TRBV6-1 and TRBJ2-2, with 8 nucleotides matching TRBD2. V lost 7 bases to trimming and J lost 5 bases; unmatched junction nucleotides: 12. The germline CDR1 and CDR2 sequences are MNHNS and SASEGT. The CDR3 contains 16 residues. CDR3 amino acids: CASTRRAGVRTGELFF. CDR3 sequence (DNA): TGTGCCAGCACCAGAAGAGCGGGGGTTAGAACCGGGGAGCTGTTTTTT.

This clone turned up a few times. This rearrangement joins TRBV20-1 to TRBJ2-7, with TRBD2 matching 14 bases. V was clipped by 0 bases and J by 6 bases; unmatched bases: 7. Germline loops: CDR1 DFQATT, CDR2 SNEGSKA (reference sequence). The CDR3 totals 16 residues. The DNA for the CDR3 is TGCAGTGCTAGAGATCAGGGACTAGCGGGAGATTCCGAGCAGTACTTC. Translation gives CSARDQGLAGDSEQYF.

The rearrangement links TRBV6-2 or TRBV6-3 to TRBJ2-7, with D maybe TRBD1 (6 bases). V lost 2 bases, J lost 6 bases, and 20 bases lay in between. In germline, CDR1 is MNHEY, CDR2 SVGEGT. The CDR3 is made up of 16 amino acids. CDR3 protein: CASSYADRGTPLEQYF. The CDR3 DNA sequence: TGTGCCAGCAGTTACGCGGACAGAGGGACCCCCCTCGAGCAGTACTTC.

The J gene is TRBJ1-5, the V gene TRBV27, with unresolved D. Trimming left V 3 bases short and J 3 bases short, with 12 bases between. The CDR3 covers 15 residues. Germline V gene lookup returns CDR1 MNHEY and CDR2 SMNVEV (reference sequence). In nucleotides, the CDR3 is TGTGCCAGCAGTTTGTTTAAGGGCATCAATCAGCCCCAGCATTTT. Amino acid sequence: CASSLFKGINQPQHF.

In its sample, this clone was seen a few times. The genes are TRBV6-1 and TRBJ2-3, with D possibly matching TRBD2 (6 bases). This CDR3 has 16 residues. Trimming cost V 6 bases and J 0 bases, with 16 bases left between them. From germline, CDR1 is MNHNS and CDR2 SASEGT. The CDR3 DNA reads TGTGCCAGCAGAGCTCGACTAGAAGCTAGCACAGATACGCAGTATTTT. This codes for CASRARLEASTDTQYF.

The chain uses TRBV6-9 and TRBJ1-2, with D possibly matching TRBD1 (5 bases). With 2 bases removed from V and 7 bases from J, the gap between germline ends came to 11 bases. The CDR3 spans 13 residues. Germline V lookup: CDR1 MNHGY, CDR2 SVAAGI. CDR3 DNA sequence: TGTGCCAGCAGTTATAAAGGGGTTGGTGGCTACACCTTC. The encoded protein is CASSYKGVGGYTF.

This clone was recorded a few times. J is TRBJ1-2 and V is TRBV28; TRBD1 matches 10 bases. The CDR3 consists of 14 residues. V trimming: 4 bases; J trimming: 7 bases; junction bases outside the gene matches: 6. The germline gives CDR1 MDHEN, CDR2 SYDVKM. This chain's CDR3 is CASSSQTGGFGYTF. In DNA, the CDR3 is TGTGCCAGCAGTTCCCAGACAGGGGGCTTTGGCTACACCTTC.